This paragraph reports one T cell receptor beta chain. Its recognized antigen is unknown. Base quality data are lacking; no much larger clone is found one base away. The sample is drawn from a study of PD-1 blockade in mismatch repair-deficient tumors (dated by TCRdb to 2017 to 2019). In terms of the full investigation: Between September 2013 and late 2016, the trial enrolled roughly 86 consecutive patients with roughly twelve types of mismatch repair-deficient cancer, all of whom had received prior treatment and were progressing. Tumor-associated T cell clones were tracked in the peripheral blood of patients responding to PD-1 blockade by deep sequencing of TCR CDR3 regions.

Results the study describes overall, beyond this receptor: After pembrolizumab, tumor-resident clones, which were often undetectable in blood before treatment, expanded rapidly and then contracted, generally ahead of radiologic responses.

Mismatch repair deficiency was established in every enrolled patient by polymerase chain reaction or immunohistochemistry. TCR sequencing was performed for a few patients who responded to pembrolizumab therapy. In the phase II trial, pembrolizumab PD-1 blockade was tested prospectively in advanced mismatch repair-deficient cancers, no matter which tissue of origin the cancers came from. Peripheral blood T cell samples were gathered serially, both before PD-1 blockade started and at multiple time points afterward. Blood sampling times were reported as weeks after the first pembrolizumab dose. Between the V and J ends, shortened by 2 bases and 3 bases respectively, the junction contains 19 bases. Sequences SEHNR (CDR1) and FQNEAQ (CDR2) are obtained from the germline V gene (reference sequence). The CDR3 spans 17 residues, from the cysteine through the phenylalanine. Kept here is only the CDR3 DNA, which spans 51 bases and is read in frame from base 1.

The library relied on the immunoSEQ multiplex PCR assay. The immuneACCESS repertoire file appears here via TCRdb, limited to in-frame rearrangements. These files lack a portion of the clones; in checked studies, under half of the deficit traces to unresolved V genes, and the cause of the others is not known. Counted in this sample were 85,000 to 130,000 clones; over 65% of them appeared once. The ten biggest clones cover roughly 6.2% of the sample. The sequence derives from an adult with mismatch repair-deficient cancer. The sequencing here drew on peripheral blood, taken 36 weeks after starting pembrolizumab. The chain is made from TRBV7-9 and TRBJ1-1; TRBD1 is a possible D gene, resting on 5 matching bases. The sequence in DNA is TGTGCCAGCAGCTTATTGTTGGGTAGGGGCCGCCACACTGAAGCTTTCTTT. Its protein product is CASSLLLGRGRHTEAFF.